These 12 T cell receptor beta chains were sequenced from one sample in a study of cytotoxic CD8 clonotypes in ibrutinib-treated CLL. Repertoires were generated with immunoSEQ multiplex PCR, while TCRdb's copy carries only in-frame clones and drops some. Of roughly 190,000 clones in the sample, around 72% were seen once. Sequences were derived from PBMCs, sampled after 24 months of ibrutinib treatment. The receptors stem from a human donor with chronic lymphocytic leukemia.

The V call is TRBV6-6, the J call TRBJ1-1; D ambiguous. Trimming took off 0 bases at V and 0 bases at J, with 11 bases between the two ends. Germline V CDR1 and CDR2: MNHNY, SVGAGI (reference sequence). This CDR3 contains 16 residues. DNA of the CDR3: TGTGCCAGCAGTTACTCGAGAGAGACGATGAACACTGAAGCTTTCTTT. Encoded protein: CASSYSRETMNTEAFF.

Of note for this clone: The same CDR3 also results from other DNA sequences found in this sample. The chain is built from TRBV4-3 and TRBJ1-2, with 9 bases identical to TRBD1. V was pared by 3 bases and J by 4 bases, with 0 bases of the junction left unmatched. The CDR3 spans 13 residues. Per germline, CDR1 LGHNA and CDR2 YSLEER. CDR3 in DNA: TGCGCCAGCAGCCAGGACAGGGGCTATGGCTACACCTTC. Its translation: CASSQDRGYGYTF.

The chain is built from TRBV28 and TRBJ2-5; 8 bases align to TRBD2. With 2 bases clipped from V and 2 bases from J, the junction kept 1 base outside the gene matches. Germline loops: CDR1 MDHEN, CDR2 SYDVKM. The CDR3 has 14 amino acids. The CDR3 is CASSLAGGQETQYF. The CDR3 bases are TGTGCCAGCAGTTTAGCGGGAGGACAAGAGACCCAGTACTTC.

Only a few counts were recorded for this clone. The chain employs TRBV5-4 and TRBJ2-3, with 12 bases aligning to TRBD2. Germline V gene data show CDR1 as SGHNT and CDR2 as YYREEE (reference sequence). With 4 bases clipped from V and 4 bases from J, the junction kept 7 bases outside the gene matches. The CDR3 length is 16 residues. CDR3 coding DNA: TGTGCCAGCAGCGCATCTAGCGGGAGGGCCCCAGATACGCAGTATTTT. This sequence encodes CASSASSGRAPDTQYF.

The chain couples TRBV9 to TRBJ2-2; TRBD2 agrees at 10 bases. Germline CDR1 is SGDLS and CDR2 is YYNGEE. The junction had 3 bases not matched to a gene; V was cut back by 3 bases and J by 1 base. The CDR3 is 16 residues long. CDR3 bases: TGTGCCAGCAGCGGAAGCGGGAGGGGGAACACCGGGGAGCTGTTTTTT. This translates into CASSGSGRGNTGELFF.

The chain uses TRBV5-1 and TRBJ2-1; TRBD1 matches at 10 bases. V was clipped by 0 bases and J by 8 bases; unmatched bases: 2. This CDR3 is built from 14 residues. CDR1 is SGHRS and CDR2 is YFSETQ in the germline V gene. This CDR3 reads CASSLGQGAHEQFF. The DNA for the CDR3 is TGCGCCAGCAGCTTGGGACAGGGGGCCCATGAGCAGTTCTTC.

The chain employs TRBV28 and TRBJ1-1; tentatively, D is TRBD1 (6 bases). The CDR3 runs 15 residues. Germline-derived CDR1 and CDR2 are MDHEN and SYDVKM. Deletions cut 4 bases from V and 3 bases from J, with 15 bases between. The CDR3, as DNA: TGTGCCAGCAGTTACGACAGGAGTTGGGACACTGAAGCTTTCTTT. The encoded protein is CASSYDRSWDTEAFF.

The chain carries TRBV4-3 and TRBJ2-7; 9 bases are a match to TRBD1. There are 17 residues in the CDR3. Germline trimming cut 0 bases from V and 6 bases from J; bases unmatched to any gene: 12. The germline V gene encodes CDR1 LGHNA and CDR2 YSLEER. The CDR3 DNA reads as TGCGCCAGCAGCCAAGACCCCTCCGGGACAGGGAATATCGAGCAGTACTTC. Its translation: CASSQDPSGTGNIEQYF.

The chain couples TRBV5-1 to TRBJ2-1; TRBD2 is a possible D gene (6 bases). The CDR3 runs to 13 residues. V gave up 3 bases and J gave up 4 bases, with 8 bases separating them. Per germline, CDR1 SGHRS and CDR2 YFSETQ. This chain's CDR3 is CASSSGTYNEQFF. The CDR3 bases are TGCGCCAGCAGCTCCGGGACTTACAATGAGCAGTTCTTC.

This clone was recorded a few times. The chain has TRBV7-7 and TRBJ1-5; D remains unclear. The CDR3 is 16 amino acids. Germline values: CDR1 SSHAT, CDR2 FNYEAQ (reference sequence). V gave up 10 bases and J gave up 2 bases, with 21 bases separating them. In DNA, the CDR3 is TGTGCCAAGCGGGATCCAGAGTTTATTGGCAATCAGCCCCAGCATTTT. It yields the protein CAKRDPEFIGNQPQHF.

This sequence joins TRBV5-6 and TRBJ2-7; D is undetermined. This CDR3 comprises 15 residues. Germline lookup yields CDR1 SGHDT and CDR2 YYEEEE. Deletions cut 0 bases from V and 4 bases from J, with 14 bases between. CDR3 DNA sequence: TGTGCCAGCAGCTTGGGTCTAGGGAATGTATACGAGCAGTACTTC. It codes for CASSLGLGNVYEQYF.

The chain employs TRBV6-6 and TRBJ1-5, with D perhaps matching TRBD1 (5 bases). This CDR3 is 15 amino acids long. The germline V gene encodes CDR1 MNHNY and CDR2 SVGAGI (reference sequence). V gave up 3 bases and J gave up 1 base, with 10 bases separating them. In DNA, the CDR3 is TGTGCCAGCAGTTATGTTCAGGGAAGCAATCAGCCCCAGCATTTT. Its translation is CASSYVQGSNQPQHF.